These 13 T cell receptor beta chains originate from one sample sequenced in a study of T cells in women clearing cervical HPV infection. The data were produced by immunoSEQ multiplex PCR, yet TCRdb's version contains in-frame clones alone and is incomplete. This sample carries roughly 25,000 clones, with roughly 6.8% going to the ten biggest clones. Sequencing input: blood buffy coat. The receptors here all came from a woman aged 18 to 75 with a cervical HPV16 infection that either progressed to CIN3+ or cleared (not recorded which).

Regarding this clone: The read comes to an end 3 residues before the CDR3 does, leaving the germline J gene to fill in the end. Distinct nucleotide sequences in the sample also encode this CDR3. V is TRBV5-5 and J is TRBJ1-5; D is undetermined. The CDR3 extends over 13 amino acids. With 0 bases removed from V and 5 bases from J, the gap between germline ends came to 6 bases. Germline V CDR1 and CDR2: SGHKS, YYEKEE (reference sequence). The CDR3 bases that were read are TGTGCCAGCAGCTTGGGGGCTGATCAGCCC. Its translation: CASSLGADQP. The whole CDR3 sequence is CASSLGADQPQHF.

Points on this clone: The read finishes 3 residues shy of the CDR3 end, and the germline J gene is used to complete it. This chain joins TRBV5-1 and TRBJ2-7; TRBD1 might be the D (6 bases). Trimming stripped 4 bases from V and 2 bases from J, with 13 bases between. The CDR3 length is 14 residues. Germline CDR1 SGHRS, CDR2 YFSETQ. The CDR3 bases that were read are TGCGCCAGCAGCCCTGGACAGACGCCCTACGAG. Protein product: CASSPGQTPYE. The entire CDR3 protein reads CASSPGQTPYEQYF.

Details on this clone: Read data end 3 residues before the CDR3 end; the end is taken from the germline J gene. V gene TRBV19 combines with J gene TRBJ1-2; D remains unclear. The CDR3 runs 17 residues. CDR1 LNHDA and CDR2 SQIVND come from the germline V gene (reference sequence). The CDR3 reads CASSIMGSSGSYNDYTF. The sequenced CDR3 bases are TGTGCCAGTAGTATAATGGGGTCTAGCGGGAGCTACAATGAC. Full variable domain (outside the CDR3, taken from reference TRBV19 and TRBJ1-2): DGGITQSPKYLFRKEGQNVTLSCEQNLNHDAMYWYRQDPGQGLRLIYYSQIVNDFQKGDIAEGYSVSREKKESFPLTVTSAQKNPTAFYLCASSIMGSSGSYNDYTFGSGTRLTVV.

The CDR3: CASSRVDCPNTGELFF. The sequenced part of the CDR3 DNA is TGCGCCAGCAGTCGAGTGGACTGCCCGAACACCGGGGAG. The chain links TRBV23-1 to TRBJ2-2, with D perhaps matching TRBD2 (5 bases). The CDR3 goes on 3 residues after the read ends, and that part is filled in from the germline J gene. TRBV23-1 is given ORF status, its function remaining uncertain. The CDR3 covers 16 residues. Trimming pared 4 bases from V and 0 bases from J, leaving 12 bases between.

Notes on this clone: With the read ending 3 residues before the CDR3 end, the germline J gene is used to fill in that end. The chain links TRBV19 to TRBJ2-3, with a weak D call TRBD2 (7 bases). There are 17 residues in the CDR3. With 5 bases removed from V and 6 bases from J, the gap between germline ends came to 24 bases. CDR1 is LNHDA and CDR2 is SQIVND in the germline V gene (reference sequence). The CDR3 sequence: CASSGRGGGPSLDTQYF. The CDR3 DNA, read in part, is TGTGCCAGTAGTGGACGGGGCGGGGGCCCTTCATTGGATACG.

With respect to this clone: The sequenced fragment ends 3 residues before the CDR3 boundary, so the rest is inferred from the germline J gene. The genes are TRBV7-8 and TRBJ1-4, with D possibly being TRBD1 (5 bases). The germline V gene encodes CDR1 SGHVS and CDR2 FQNEAQ. The CDR3 sequence is 18 residues long. The CDR3 region is CASRPSGTVDSGANVLFF. Incomplete CDR3 DNA: TGTGCCAGCAGACCCTCTGGGACTGTCGACTCTGGGGCCAACGTA.

A word on this clone: Read sequence stops 3 residues before the CDR3 end, and the germline J gene provides the missing end. The chain joins TRBV20-1 to TRBJ1-1; D unresolved. The CDR3 has 14 amino acids. The ends were cut back, 6 bases at V and 4 bases at J, with 18 bases in the middle. Germline loops: CDR1 DFQATT, CDR2 SNEGSKA (reference sequence). The DNA read from the CDR3 is TGCAGTGCCCAATCTTCCGCGGGGTTCACTGAA. It yields the protein CSAQSSAGFTE. The full CDR3 protein is CSAQSSAGFTEAFF.

Regarding this clone: Coverage ceases 3 residues before the CDR3 finishes, and the germline J gene fills in the end. The chain has TRBV7-2 and TRBJ1-2; 7 bases match TRBD1. V shed 5 bases, J shed 2 bases, and the junction held 5 bases outside the gene matches. Per the germline V gene, CDR1 is SGHTA and CDR2 is FQGNSA. The CDR3 is 14 amino acids. Incomplete CDR3 DNA: TGTGCCAGCAGCGCCGACAGGGTAAACTATGGC. Translated: CASSADRVNYG. The entire CDR3 reads CASSADRVNYGYTF.

With respect to this clone: The CDR3 extends 3 residues past the end of the read, so its final part is completed from the germline J gene. At the DNA level, this CDR3 is encoded by other sequences in the same sample as well. The rearrangement uses TRBV5-1 and TRBJ2-1; TRBD2 matches 9 bases. The germline CDR1 and CDR2 sequences are SGHRS and YFSETQ. Germline trimming cut 2 bases from V and 2 bases from J; bases unmatched to any gene: 5. The CDR3 runs to 16 residues. The sequenced part of the CDR3 DNA is TGCGCCAGCAGCTTCGTAGCGGGAGTTGCCTACAATGAG. Translating gives CASSFVAGVAYNE. The entire CDR3 sequence reads CASSFVAGVAYNEQFF.

About this clone: The read ends 3 residues before the CDR3 terminus; that terminus is restored from the germline J gene. The rearrangement joins TRBV7-2 to TRBJ2-3; D remains unclear. CDR3 length: 12 amino acids. In germline, CDR1 is SGHTA, CDR2 FQGNSA. V shed 4 bases and J shed 6 bases, with 8 bases lying between them. The CDR3 here is CASSSYGDTQYF. The CDR3 DNA, read in part, is TGTGCCAGCAGCTCATACGGTGATACG.

The CDR3 is CASSPGGVDTYTF. CDR3 bases read: TGTGCCAGCTCACCCGGGGGTGTAGATACC. The V gene is TRBV18, the J gene TRBJ1-2; tentatively, D is TRBD1 (5 bases). The read terminates 3 residues before the CDR3 end, so the remaining end is supplied by the germline J gene. The CDR3 contains 13 residues. CDR1 is KGHSH and CDR2 is LQKENI in the germline V gene.

Worth noting for this clone: The read terminates 3 residues before the CDR3 end, so the remaining end is supplied by the germline J gene. The chain couples TRBV2 to TRBJ1-6; D might be TRBD1 (6 bases). The germline gives CDR1 SNHLY, CDR2 FYNNEI. Trimming shortened V by 7 bases and J by 0 bases, and 13 bases separated the two germline ends. This CDR3 spans 16 amino acids. The sequenced CDR3 bases are TGTGCCAGCAAATCGACAGGCAGCTCCTATAATTCACCC. Its translation: CASKSTGSSYNSP. The complete CDR3 reads CASKSTGSSYNSPLHF. The full variable domain, rest sourced from reference TRBV2 and TRBJ1-6, is EPEVTQTPSHQVTQMGQEVILRCVPISNHLYFYWYRQILGQKVEFLVSFYNNEISEKSEIFDDQFSVERPDGSNFTLKIRSTKLEDSAMYFCASKSTGSSYNSPLHFGNGTRLTVT.

As to this clone: The junction does not match germline at one end; this may be a read error. The CDR3 end lies 3 residues beyond the end of the read and is filled in from the germline J gene. The same CDR3 arises from other DNA sequences in this sample as well. The chain recombines TRBV18 with TRBJ1-2; D ambiguous. CDR1 and CDR2 (germline): KGHSH, LQKENI. This CDR3 is built from 15 residues. CDR3 amino acids: CASSPGLYFNYGYTF. Partial CDR3 DNA: TGTGCCAGCTCACCTGGACTTTATTTTAACTATGGT. Using reference TRBV18 and TRBJ1-2 for the parts outside the CDR3, the full variable domain is NAGVMQNPRHLVRRRGQEARLRCSPMKGHSHVYWYRQLPEEGLKFMVYLQKENIIDESGMPKERFSAEFPKEGPSILRIQQVVRGDSAAYFCASSPGLYFNYGYTFGSGTRLTVV.